The 22 T cell receptor beta chains below all came from one sample that was sequenced in a study of blood T cell repertoires in COVID-19. This table comes from immunoSEQ multiplex PCR, and its TCRdb copy is limited to in-frame clones, with some not included. Of roughly 190,000 clones listed, about 86% are singletons. The sample was peripheral blood. The receptors shown here come from a woman aged 55-70 years with COVID-19, enrolled during active disease.

The genes are TRBV6-2 or TRBV6-3 and TRBJ2-7, with a weak D call TRBD2 (6 bases). Looked up from germline, CDR1 is MNHEY and CDR2 is SVGEGT. Trimming took off 4 bases at V and 7 bases at J, with 14 bases between the two ends. There are 13 residues in the CDR3. The CDR3 DNA sequence: TGTGCCAGCAGTTGGAACCTCGGGGGAGAGCAGTACTTC. Translating gives CASSWNLGGEQYF.

The chain carries TRBV9 and TRBJ2-2, with TRBD1 matching 10 bases. The trim removed 0 bases at V and 4 bases at J, leaving 0 bases unmatched. Looked up from germline, CDR1 is SGDLS and CDR2 is YYNGEE. This CDR3 has 15 residues. The CDR3 coding sequence is TGTGCCAGCAGCGTAGGGACAGGGGGCACCGGGGAGCTGTTTTTT. Protein product: CASSVGTGGTGELFF.

Points on this clone: Other DNA sequences within the sample encode an identical CDR3. The gene calls are TRBV24-1 and TRBJ1-5; a weak D match, TRBD1 (6 bases). CDR1 KGHDR and CDR2 SFDVKD come from the germline V gene. The CDR3 runs 16 residues. V was clipped by 3 bases and J by 1 base, with 12 bases between them. CDR3 sequence reads: CATSDPGGGSNQPQHF. As DNA, the CDR3 is TGTGCCACCAGTGATCCGGGAGGGGGAAGCAATCAGCCCCAGCATTTT.

The gene calls are TRBV6-2 or TRBV6-3 and TRBJ2-7; 9 nucleotides align to TRBD2. Germline CDR1 reads MNHEY; CDR2 reads SVGEGT. Germline trimming cut 2 bases from V and 2 bases from J; bases unmatched to any gene: 4. The CDR3 consists of 15 residues. DNA of the CDR3: TGTGCCAGCAGTTACGCGGGAGGGCCAACCTACGAGCAGTACTTC. Its translation: CASSYAGGPTYEQYF.

The chain couples TRBV12-2 to TRBJ2-5; the table assigns TRBD2, which was not confirmed against the DNA. TRBV12-2 is flagged as a pseudogene. This CDR3 is 17 amino acids long. CDR3 DNA sequence: TGTGCAAGTCGCTTAGCGGGGATGGAGCGGGATGGAGAGACCCAGTACTTC. This sequence encodes CASRLAGMERDGETQYF.

V is TRBV11-3 and J is TRBJ2-3; possibly TRBD1 for D (5 bases). This CDR3 region has 16 residues. Germline V CDR1 and CDR2: SGHNT, YENEEA. The ends were cut back, 1 base at V and 0 bases at J, with 11 bases in the middle. CDR3 sequence reads: CASSLVSRGSTDTQYF. In DNA form, the CDR3 reads TGTGCCAGCAGCTTAGTTTCAAGGGGTAGCACAGATACGCAGTATTTT.

The CDR3 DNA reads TGTGCCAGCAGCTTGGGGCAGGGGGGTGCCTACGAGCAGTACTTC. Residues: CASSLGQGGAYEQYF. V is TRBV5-8 and J is TRBJ2-7; possible D gene TRBD1, 7 bases. CDR3 length equals 15 residues. The germline V gene encodes CDR1 SGHTS and CDR2 YDEGEE. Trimming cost V 0 bases and J 2 bases, with 12 bases left between them.

The chain joins TRBV28 to TRBJ1-5; 7 bases fit TRBD1. Losses at the gene ends were 3 bases for V and 1 base for J; bases not matched to a gene: 3. The germline CDR1 and CDR2 sequences are MDHEN and SYDVKM. The CDR3 extends over 15 amino acids. The DNA for the CDR3 is TGTGCCAGCAGTTTCTCGGACAGGAGCAATCAGCCCCAGCATTTT. Residues: CASSFSDRSNQPQHF.

This chain joins TRBV5-1 and TRBJ2-1, with 14 bases that match TRBD2. Germline CDR1 reads SGHRS; CDR2 reads YFSETQ. There are 14 residues in the CDR3. J was trimmed by 10 bases and V by 10 bases; bases with no gene match: 10. The CDR3: CASRRGLAGVEQFF. CDR3 sequence (DNA): TGCGCCTCGAGGCGGGGACTAGCGGGAGTAGAGCAGTTCTTC.

The chain carries TRBV6-5 and TRBJ1-3; D call uncertain. V was cut by 7 bases and J by 4 bases, with 5 bases left in between. The germline gives CDR1 MNHEY, CDR2 SVGAGI. CDR3 size: 11 residues. CDR3 amino acids: CASNGGNTIYF. In DNA form, the CDR3 reads TGTGCCAGCAACGGGGGAAACACCATATATTTT.

The V gene is TRBV9, the J gene TRBJ1-1; D perhaps matches TRBD1 (6 bases). The CDR3 spans 14 residues. Germline V gives CDR1 SGDLS, CDR2 YYNGEE. The V gene lost 1 base and the J gene lost 8 bases, with 15 bases spanning the gap. CDR3 nucleotide sequence: TGTGCCAGCAGCGTATCCTCAGGGGTTGGGGAAGCTTTCTTT. Translated, it gives CASSVSSGVGEAFF.

The chain combines TRBV28 with TRBJ2-1, with 14 bases identical to TRBD2. CDR1 MDHEN and CDR2 SYDVKM come from the germline V gene. The CDR3 has 14 amino acids. Trimming at V came to 10 bases and at J to 5 bases, leaving 4 bases not matched to a gene. CDR3 sequence reads: CATGTSGGNNEQFF. The CDR3 nucleotides read TGTGCCACCGGGACTAGCGGGGGTAACAATGAGCAGTTCTTC.

The J gene is TRBJ1-4, the V gene TRBV5-1; D is uncertain. This CDR3 is 15 amino acids long. Trimming cost V 1 base and J 5 bases, with 12 bases left between them. CDR1 is SGHRS and CDR2 is YFSETQ in the germline V gene. For the CDR3, the DNA is TGCGCCAGCAGCTTGCAACGGGGTGTCAATGAAAAACTGTTTTTT. This encodes CASSLQRGVNEKLFF.

V is TRBV29-1 and J is TRBJ2-1, with TRBD2 matching over 10 bases. In germline, CDR1 is SQVTM, CDR2 ANQGSEA. This CDR3 is 18 amino acids long. Unmatched junction bases numbered 22, after V lost 5 bases and J lost 9 bases. The CDR3 nucleotides are TGCAGCGTTACCCGCAAAGGAGCGGGAGGGCCACGGACAGTTGAGCAGTTCTTC. Translating it yields CSVTRKGAGGPRTVEQFF.

The gene calls are TRBV6-2 or TRBV6-3 and TRBJ2-3; a possible D gene is TRBD1 (6 bases). Germline V CDR1 and CDR2: MNHEY, SVGEGT. V shed 3 bases and J shed 3 bases, with 13 bases lying between them. This CDR3 has 15 amino acids. The CDR3 DNA reads TGTGCCAGCAGTTATCGGGGCAGGGGAACAGATACGCAGTATTTT. Translating gives CASSYRGRGTDTQYF.

The chain carries TRBV2 and TRBJ1-1, with 10 positions matching TRBD1. Trimming took 6 bases from V and 3 from J; bases not matched to a gene: 7. CDR3 length equals 15 residues. The V gene's germline CDR1 is SNHLY and CDR2 FYNNEI. The CDR3 here is CASRETGGDYTEAFF. Written as DNA, the CDR3 is TGTGCCAGCAGAGAGACAGGGGGCGATTACACTGAAGCTTTCTTT.

J is TRBJ2-7 and V is TRBV12-3 or TRBV12-4; perhaps TRBD2 as D (6 bases). V lost 8 bases and J 9 bases, leaving 20 bases between the germline ends. The CDR3 loop spans 13 amino acids. As DNA, the CDR3 is TGTGCCAGCTTGGGGGGAGTCGGTCGACGGCAGTACTTC. Translating it yields CASLGGVGRRQYF.

The chain is built from TRBV18 and TRBJ2-7; D may be TRBD1 (6 bases). The CDR3 spans 15 residues. V lost 0 bases, J lost 4 bases, and 13 bases lay in between. The germline CDR1 and CDR2 sequences are KGHSH and LQKENI. Here the CDR3 reads CASSPPTGTGYEQYF. The CDR3 DNA reads TGTGCCAGCTCACCACCGACAGGAACGGGGTACGAGCAGTACTTC.

The V call is TRBV3-1 (or the pseudogene TRBV3-2), the J call TRBJ2-1; 8 nucleotides match TRBD2. This CDR3 comprises 19 residues. V was pared by 2 bases and J by 0 bases, with 12 bases of the junction left unmatched. From germline, CDR1 is LGHDT and CDR2 YNNKEL (reference sequence). This CDR3 is CASSQLQAGADSSYNEQFF. For the CDR3, the DNA is TGTGCCAGCAGCCAATTGCAAGCGGGGGCAGACAGCTCCTACAATGAGCAGTTCTTC.

The chain uses TRBV5-1 and TRBJ2-5; TRBD1 matches at 9 bases. V was clipped by 3 bases and J by 5 bases; unmatched bases: 11. Germline-derived CDR1 and CDR2 are SGHRS and YFSETQ. The CDR3 extends over 16 amino acids. The chain's CDR3 is CASSSGQGISQETQYF. In DNA, the CDR3 is TGCGCCAGCAGCTCCGGACAGGGGATAAGTCAGGAGACCCAGTACTTC.

The chain combines TRBV5-6 with TRBJ1-1; no reliable D call. The CDR3 totals 14 residues. Germline-derived CDR1 and CDR2 are SGHDT and YYEEEE. Trimming removed 4 bases at V and 4 bases at J, with 14 bases between. The CDR3 spells CASSMAGFGTEAFF. The CDR3 bases are TGTGCCAGCAGCATGGCCGGGTTTGGCACTGAAGCTTTCTTT.

This sequence joins TRBV20-1 and TRBJ2-1; the match to TRBD2 covers 8 bases. The CDR3 covers 11 residues. From germline, CDR1 is DFQATT and CDR2 SNEGSKA (reference sequence). V lost 6 bases, J lost 7 bases, and 2 bases stayed unmatched. CDR3 in amino acids: CSARLANEQFF. The CDR3 DNA follows: TGCAGTGCAAGACTAGCGAATGAGCAGTTCTTC.